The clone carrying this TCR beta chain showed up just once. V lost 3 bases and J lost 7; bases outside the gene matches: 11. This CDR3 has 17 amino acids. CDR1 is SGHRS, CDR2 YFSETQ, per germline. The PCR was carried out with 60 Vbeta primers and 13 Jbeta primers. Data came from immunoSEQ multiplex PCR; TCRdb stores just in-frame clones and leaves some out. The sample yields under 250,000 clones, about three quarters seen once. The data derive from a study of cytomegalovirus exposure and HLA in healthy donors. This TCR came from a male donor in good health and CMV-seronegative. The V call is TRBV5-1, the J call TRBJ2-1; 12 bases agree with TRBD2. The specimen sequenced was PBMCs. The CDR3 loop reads CASSSALAGGRPNEQFF. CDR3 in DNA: TGCGCCAGCAGCTCTGCACTAGCGGGGGGTAGACCGAATGAGCAGTTCTTC.